This entry concerns a single T cell receptor beta chain. What it recognizes is unknown. The junction had 8 bases not matched to a gene; V was cut back by 7 bases and J by 4 bases. CDR3 length equals 15 residues. CDR1 and CDR2 from the germline V gene are SGHVS and FQNEAQ. The sample belongs to a study of cytomegalovirus exposure and HLA in healthy donors. This PCR relied on a set of 60 Vbeta primers and 13 Jbeta primers. Profiling relied on immunoSEQ multiplex PCR, and the TCRdb table lists in-frame clones only, not all of them. The top ten hold about 5% of the sample, which has over 100,000 clones, around nine tenths seen once. Findings of the study overall: A list of roughly 160 TCR beta chains associated with cytomegalovirus was given. Rates of TCR association differed by HLA locus in a later analysis, with DRB1 highest and HLA-C lowest. It was reported that the classifier diagnosed cytomegalovirus status with high specificity and sensitivity in both the original and validation cohorts. There was a cluster of highly shared sequence variants that was likely a sequencing artifact.

The sequencing sample was made of PBMCs. The chain uses TRBV7-8 and TRBJ2-2; 8 bases line up with TRBD1. The receptor's source is a woman between 25 and 40 years old in good health and CMV-seronegative. CDR3 nucleotide sequence: TGTGCCAGCACCAAGACAGGGGCGAGCACCGGGGAGCTGTTTTTT. Translation gives CASTKTGASTGELFF.